The following is a T cell receptor (beta chain) sequence with its context. Its antigen is not identified. Because the CDR3's place on the DNA is in doubt, the DNA is left out and the CDR3 is given as listed by TCRdb. There were only healthy Caucasians among the donors. CDR1 MGHDK and CDR2 SYGVNS come from the germline V gene. Termini included, the CDR3 measures 15 amino acids. The data were obtained in a study of identical twins. Notes on the study in general: Conclusions rested on cross-sectional statistics rather than following the same donors. The authors noted that invariant MAIT and iNKT cells could partly confound zero-insertion analyses.

Template switching added a universal primer site; cDNA carried unique molecular identifiers. From the 5' RACE reads, TCRdb called clonotypes with MiXCR, one entry per CDR3 protein. This table holds about 330,000 distinct CDR3 sequences, roughly an eighth found once. These data were likewise used in another study, on yellow fever vaccine responses in identical twins.

This TCR came from a woman aged 18-29 years in good health. The V call is TRBV25-1, the J call TRBJ2-2; the D call in the table, TRBD1, was not verified against the DNA. Sequenced input: CD8+ T cells sorted from blood. This CDR3 reads CASSPGAANTGSCFF.